The T cell receptor beta chain under discussion was sequenced for a study of STAT3 mutations in large granular lymphocyte leukemia. Study-wide results and limits: In T-cell large granular lymphocyte leukemia, about half of patients showed multiple immunodominant subclonotypes.

Profiling relied on immunoSEQ multiplex PCR, and the TCRdb table lists in-frame clones only, not all of them. The sample has some 13,000 clones, over 85% seen once. As concerns this clone: As yet, its antigen is unknown.

The CDR3 is 13 residues long. V dropped 2 bases and J dropped 1 base, with 5 bases sitting between them. CDR1 KGHSH and CDR2 LQKENI come from the germline V gene. The gene calls are TRBV18 and TRBJ1-1; D is uncertain. The sample comprised peripheral blood mononuclear cells. The source of this sequence is a man aged 40-49 years with T-cell large granular lymphocyte leukemia. Some clones in this sample may be carry-over from other donors' samples. CDR3 bases: TGTGCCAGCTCACCAAGTTCGAACACTGAAGCTTTCTTT. Translation: CASSPSSNTEAFF.